Below, 5 T cell receptor beta chains from the same sample are listed, as sequenced in a study of blood T cells in healthy people across ages. A second PCR of about 6 to 11 cycles used a sample-barcoded 5' primer and a J-beta primer mix. One entry per CDR3 protein, called by TCRdb with MiXCR from the 5' RACE reads. The sample includes 800,000 or so distinct CDR3 sequences, 20% to 25% of them seen just once. The same sample was also studied in work on T cells of mothers and their children.

The sequencing sample was made of blood. The receptor set was obtained from a boy between 10 and 17 years old in good health.

The table lists this clonotype with a few counts. This chain joins TRBV20-1 and TRBJ2-5; 11 bases align to TRBD1. Germline V gene data show CDR1 as DFQATT and CDR2 as SNEGSKA (reference sequence). This CDR3 region has 16 residues. Germline trimming cut 6 bases from V and 5 bases from J; bases unmatched to any gene: 14. Written as DNA, the CDR3 is TGCAGTGCAACCACCCTCCGGACAGGGGGCATGGAGACCCAGTACTTC. Translating gives CSATTLRTGGMETQYF.

This clonotype was observed a handful of times. A read error may account for a junction end that differs from germline. The J gene is TRBJ2-1, the V gene TRBV27; 9 bases align to TRBD1. Germline CDR1 reads MNHEY; CDR2 reads SMNVEV (reference sequence). This CDR3 contains 17 residues. The CDR3 is CATDRGEKSSSYNEQLF. The CDR3 DNA reads TGTGCCACCGACAGGGGGGAAAAGTCGAGCTCCTACAATGAGCAGCTCTTC.

CDR3 nucleotides: TGTGCCAGCAGTTACGATTTTGGACAGCTGAACACCGGGGAGCTGTTTTTT. Protein: CASSYDFGQLNTGELFF. V is TRBV6-5 and J is TRBJ2-2; possible D gene TRBD1, 6 bases. The CDR3 is made up of 17 amino acids. Germline V gene sequence: CDR1 MNHEY, CDR2 SVGAGI. V was shortened by 2 bases and J by 1 base, with 14 bases between the two germline ends.

In regard to this clonotype: The germline gene is not matched at one end of the junction; a read error may be the cause. The CDR3 loop reads CASSLEGQGRAPPHF. The CDR3 region has the DNA TGTGCCAGCAGCTTAGAGGGACAGGGGCGTGCACCCCCCCACTTT. This chain links TRBV7-2 with TRBJ1-6, with 10 positions matching TRBD1. The CDR3 loop spans 15 amino acids. The germline CDR1 and CDR2 sequences are SGHTA and FQGNSA.

The rearrangement uses TRBV20-1 and TRBJ2-1; 13 bases align to TRBD2. Germline CDR1 DFQATT, CDR2 SNEGSKA (reference sequence). The CDR3 is 14 amino acids. V was clipped by 5 bases and J by 7 bases; unmatched bases: 5. The CDR3 DNA reads TGCAGTGCTTGGACTAGCGGGAGTACAAATGAGCAGTTCTTC. Protein sequence: CSAWTSGSTNEQFF.